Below are 6 T cell receptor beta chains sequenced from a single sample in a study of control samples from healthy donors and cancer patients. Repertoires were generated with immunoSEQ multiplex PCR, while TCRdb's copy carries only in-frame clones and drops some. The sample yields 180,000 or so clones, 90% to 95% seen once. The sequenced sample consisted of blood. Every receptor here comes from a young woman in good health.

V and J are TRBV15 and TRBJ2-6; D is undetermined. V lost 3 bases and J 0 bases, leaving 9 bases between the germline ends. The CDR3 spans 16 residues. Germline loops: CDR1 LNHNV, CDR2 YYDKDF (reference sequence). DNA for the CDR3: TGTGCCACCAGCAGCGACGGAAGCTCTGGGGCCAACGTCCTGACTTTC. Translation gives CATSSDGSSGANVLTF. Together with reference TRBV15 and TRBJ2-6, the CDR3 gives the full variable domain: DAMVIQNPRYQVTQFGKPVTLSCSQTLNHNVMYWYQQKSSQAPKLLFHYYDKDFNNEADTPDNFQSRRPNTSFCFLDIRSPGLGDTAMYLCATSSDGSSGANVLTFGAGSRLTVL.

The rearrangement links TRBV4-2 to TRBJ1-3; TRBD1 agrees at 7 bases. The CDR3 is 15 residues long. Germline lookup yields CDR1 LGHNA and CDR2 YNFKEQ. Trimming took 0 bases from V and 4 from J; bases not matched to a gene: 3. The CDR3 sequence: CASSQDTGDGNTIYF. The CDR3 region has the DNA TGTGCCAGCAGCCAAGATACAGGGGACGGAAACACCATATATTTT.

The chain is built from TRBV5-1 and TRBJ2-1, with 12 bases matching TRBD2. Losses at the gene ends were 5 bases for V and 10 bases for J; bases not matched to a gene: 10. CDR1 and CDR2 (germline): SGHRS, YFSETQ. The CDR3 spans 15 residues. The CDR3 region is CASSPELGLAGEQFF. The CDR3 DNA sequence: TGCGCCAGCAGTCCAGAACTTGGACTAGCGGGGGAGCAGTTCTTC.

The chain is built from TRBV7-5 and TRBJ1-2; the listed D gene, TRBD1, was not tested against the DNA. TRBV7-5 is a pseudogene locus. This CDR3 has 16 residues. The CDR3 coding sequence is TGTGCCAGAAGCCAATTAGGGACAGGGGGCAACTATGGCTACACCTTC. Translated: CARSQLGTGGNYGYTF.

This clone was observed a handful of times. This chain links TRBV5-1 with TRBJ1-1; D is undetermined. This CDR3 region has 13 residues. Germline CDR1 reads SGHRS; CDR2 reads YFSETQ. The germline V and J ends were trimmed by 4 bases and 4 bases, with 11 bases remaining between them. The CDR3 region is CASSPVVRTEAFF. CDR3 bases: TGCGCCAGCAGCCCGGTTGTACGCACTGAAGCTTTCTTT.

The chain carries TRBV10-1 and TRBJ1-4, with a tentative D call TRBD1 (5 bases). Germline-derived CDR1 and CDR2 are WNHNN and SYGVQD (reference sequence). V lost 0 bases and J 5 bases, leaving 7 bases between the germline ends. CDR3 length: 14 amino acids. CDR3: CASSESQGNEKLFF. As DNA, the CDR3 is TGCGCCAGCAGTGAGTCGCAGGGAAATGAAAAACTGTTTTTT.